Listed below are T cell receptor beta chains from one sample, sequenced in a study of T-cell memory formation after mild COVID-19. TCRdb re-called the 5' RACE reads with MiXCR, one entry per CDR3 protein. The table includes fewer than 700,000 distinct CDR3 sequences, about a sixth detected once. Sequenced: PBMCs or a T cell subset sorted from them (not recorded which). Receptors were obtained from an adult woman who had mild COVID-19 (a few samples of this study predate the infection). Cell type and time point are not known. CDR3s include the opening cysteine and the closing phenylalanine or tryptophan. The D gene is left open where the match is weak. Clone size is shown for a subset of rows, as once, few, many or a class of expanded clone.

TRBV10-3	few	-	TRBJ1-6	TGTGCCATCAGTGTCTCGGACAGAGCCTATAATTCACCCCTCCACTTT	CAISVSDRAYNSPLHF
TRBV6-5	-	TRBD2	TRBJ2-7	TGTGCCAGCAGTCGACTAGCGGGAGATCTCTCCTACGAGCAGTACTTC	CASSRLAGDLSYEQYF
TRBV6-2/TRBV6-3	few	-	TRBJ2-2	TGTGCCAGCAGTTACTCCATCAGGGGATCCACCGGGGAGCTGTTTTTT	CASSYSIRGSTGELFF
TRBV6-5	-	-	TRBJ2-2	TGTGCCAGCAGTTACGATAGGCCTAACACCGGGGAGCTGTTTTTT	CASSYDRPNTGELFF
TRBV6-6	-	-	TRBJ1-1	TGTGCCAGCAGTTCGCCCGGGACCGCTAACACTGAAGCTTTCTTT	CASSSPGTANTEAFF
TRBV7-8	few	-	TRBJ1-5	TGTGCCAGCAGCTTAAGGGGGGGTGAGCGCAATCAGCCCCAGCATTTT	CASSLRGGERNQPQHF
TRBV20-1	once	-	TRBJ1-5	TGCAGTGCTAGTCGGGGGAATAGCAATCAGCCCCAGCATTTT	CSASRGNSNQPQHF
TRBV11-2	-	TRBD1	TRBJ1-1	TGTGCCAGTGGACAGGGTTTGAACACTGAAGCTTTCTTT	CASGQGLNTEAFF
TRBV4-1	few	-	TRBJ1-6	TGCGCCAGCAGCCAAGCGTCTTCAGGGTTGTATTCACCCCTCCACTTT	CASSQASSGLYSPLHF
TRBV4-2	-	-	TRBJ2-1	TGTGCCAGCAGCCAAGCTCTCGTCAATGAGCAGTTCTTC	CASSQALVNEQFF
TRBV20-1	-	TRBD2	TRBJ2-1	TGCAGTGCTAGATCGTCGCGACTAGCGGGAGTTCTCAATGAGCAGTTCTTC	CSARSSRLAGVLNEQFF
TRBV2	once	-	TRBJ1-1	TGTGCCAGCAAGGACAGCCTTAACACTGAAGCTTTCTTT	CASKDSLNTEAFF
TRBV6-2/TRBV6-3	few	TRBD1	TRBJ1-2	TGTGCCAGCAGTCTGCTACAGGGGCCGTGGGGCTACACCTTC	CASSLLQGPWGYTF
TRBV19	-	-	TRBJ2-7	TGTGCCAGTAGTGTGTCAGGGGAGCAGCAGTACTTC	CASSVSGEQQYF
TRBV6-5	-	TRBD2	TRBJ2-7	TGTGCCAGCAGTTTACAGTCATTCTCTAGCGGGAGAAGCCACGAGCAGTACTTC	CASSLQSFSSGRSHEQYF
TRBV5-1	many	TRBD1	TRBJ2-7	TGCGCCAGCAGCGTATCCGGGACAGGGCCGTACGAGCAGTACTTC	CASSVSGTGPYEQYF
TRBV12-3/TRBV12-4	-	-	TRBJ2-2	TGTGCCAGCAGTTTATCGGGAACCCCCGGGGAGCTGTTTTTT	CASSLSGTPGELFF
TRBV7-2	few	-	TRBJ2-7	TGTGCCAGCACCCCCGGGGTCCAAGTCTACGAGCAGTACTTC	CASTPGVQVYEQYF
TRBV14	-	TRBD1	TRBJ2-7	TGTGCCAGCAGCCATCGACAGGGTTGGACCTACGAGCAGTACTTC	CASSHRQGWTYEQYF
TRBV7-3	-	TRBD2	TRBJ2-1	TGTGCCAGCAGTCCTAGAGTACTAGCGGGGGGCCGTGTAGATGAGCAGTTCTTC	CASSPRVLAGGRVDEQFF
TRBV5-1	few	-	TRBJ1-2	TGCGCCAGCAGCTTGGTGGGGGCCCACTATGGCTACACCTTC	CASSLVGAHYGYTF
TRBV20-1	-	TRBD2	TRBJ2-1	TGCAGTGCTAGAGGGCTAGCGGGAGGCCTGGGCTCCTACAATGAGCAGTTCTTC	CSARGLAGGLGSYNEQFF
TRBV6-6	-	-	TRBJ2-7	TGTGCCAGCAGTTGGGGATTCGGCGGAACCTACGAGCAGTACTTC	CASSWGFGGTYEQYF
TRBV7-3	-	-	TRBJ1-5	TGTGCCAGCAGTCAAGCCAGGGGCAATCAGCCCCAGCATTTT	CASSQARGNQPQHF
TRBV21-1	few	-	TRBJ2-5	TGTGCCAGCAGCCTAAATCCGCCTGGGCCTGAGACCCAGTACTTC	CASSLNPPGPETQYF
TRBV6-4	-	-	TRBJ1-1	TGTGCCAGCAGTGAGAGAGCTGAAGCTTTCTTT	CASSERAEAFF
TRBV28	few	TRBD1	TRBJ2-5	TGTGCCAGCAGTACGACCCGGGACAGGGGGCGGCGAGAGACCCAGTACTTC	CASSTTRDRGRRETQYF
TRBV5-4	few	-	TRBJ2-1	TGTGCCAGCAGCCAGGGGGGCCGGGACAATGAGCAGTTCTTC	CASSQGGRDNEQFF
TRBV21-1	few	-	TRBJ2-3	TGTGCCAGCAAAGACCCTCGCACAGATACGCAGTATTTT	CASKDPRTDTQYF
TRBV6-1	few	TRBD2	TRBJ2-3	TGTGCCAGCAGTGAAGTTATAGCGGGAGCGGATACGCAGTATTTT	CASSEVIAGADTQYF
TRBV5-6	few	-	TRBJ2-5	TGTGCCAGCAGCTCCGAGACACGGTGGGAGACCCAGTACTTC	CASSSETRWETQYF
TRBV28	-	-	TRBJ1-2	TGTGCCAGCAGTTTATCACCCGCAGGGAACTATGGCTACACCTTC	CASSLSPAGNYGYTF
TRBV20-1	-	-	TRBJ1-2	TGCAGTGCTAGAGATCTTGGGAGTTCGCAGTACTACACCTTC	CSARDLGSSQYYTF
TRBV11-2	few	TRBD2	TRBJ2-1	TGTGCCAGCAGCTCTTTGCGGGAGGGCCCGCATGAGCAGTTCTTC	CASSSLREGPHEQFF
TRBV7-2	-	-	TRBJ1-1	TGTGCCAGCAGCCCAACGACTGAAGCTTTCTTT	CASSPTTEAFF
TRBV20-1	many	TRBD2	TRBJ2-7	TGCAGTGCTAGCACGGGGGGACTGGACTCCTACGAGCAGTACTTC	CSASTGGLDSYEQYF
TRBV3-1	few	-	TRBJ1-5	TGTGCCAGCAGCCAAGAAAGCCAGCCCCAGCATTTT	CASSQESQPQHF
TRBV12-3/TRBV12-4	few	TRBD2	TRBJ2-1	TGTGCCACCTCCGGCGGGGGGGGTAATGAGCAGTTCTTC	CATSGGGGNEQFF
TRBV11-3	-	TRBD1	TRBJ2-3	TGTGCCAGCAGCGCGAGACAGGGGGACGCAGATACGCAGTATTTT	CASSARQGDADTQYF
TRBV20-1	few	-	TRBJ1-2	TGCAGTGCTACCCGGCGTGTAGGGTCTGGCTACACCTTC	CSATRRVGSGYTF
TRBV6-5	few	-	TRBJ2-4	TGTGCCAGCAGCCGTCAGACCACCGGGGACATTCAGTACTTC	CASSRQTTGDIQYF
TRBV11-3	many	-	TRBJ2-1	TGTGCCAGCAGCGAGACTAGTTTTCAGCTTGAGCAGTTCTTC	CASSETSFQLEQFF
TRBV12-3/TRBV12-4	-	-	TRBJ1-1	TGTGCCAGCAGTCCGGGGCCTTACACTGAAGCTTTCTTT	CASSPGPYTEAFF
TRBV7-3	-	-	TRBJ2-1	TGTGCCAGCAGCTCATATAGAGGCGATGAGCAGTTCTTC	CASSSYRGDEQFF
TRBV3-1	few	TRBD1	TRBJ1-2	TGTGCCAGCAGCCAGGCAGGGGGCACGAGAGGCTACACCTTC	CASSQAGGTRGYTF
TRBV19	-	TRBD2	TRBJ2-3	TGTGCCAGTAGTATAGGACTAGCGGGATCAGATACGCAGTATTTT	CASSIGLAGSDTQYF
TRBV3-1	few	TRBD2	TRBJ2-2	TGTGCCAGCAGCCGAATCGCGGGGGTGAACACCGGGGAGCTGTTTTTT	CASSRIAGVNTGELFF
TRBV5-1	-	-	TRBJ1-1	TGCGCCAGCAGCTTGGTAAGGCCCCGGAGGGCTGAAGCTTTCTTT	CASSLVRPRRAEAFF